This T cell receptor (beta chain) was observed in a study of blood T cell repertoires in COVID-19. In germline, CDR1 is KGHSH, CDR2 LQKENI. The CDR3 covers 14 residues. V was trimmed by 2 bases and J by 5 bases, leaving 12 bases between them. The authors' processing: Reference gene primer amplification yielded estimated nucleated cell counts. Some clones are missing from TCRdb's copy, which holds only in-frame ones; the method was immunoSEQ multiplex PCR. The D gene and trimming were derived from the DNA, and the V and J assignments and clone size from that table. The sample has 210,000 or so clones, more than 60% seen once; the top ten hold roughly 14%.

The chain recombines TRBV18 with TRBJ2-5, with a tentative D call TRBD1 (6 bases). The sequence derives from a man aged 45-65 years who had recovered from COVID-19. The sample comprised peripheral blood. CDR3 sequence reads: CASSPRQVGETQYF. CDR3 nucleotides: TGTGCCAGCTCACCAAGACAGGTCGGGGAGACCCAGTACTTC.